Sequencing of this TCR beta chain was carried out in a study of early T cells in non-severe SARS-CoV-2 infection. As for the study in general: The authors sequenced bulk RNA from unsorted whole blood, leaving chains unpaired.

The CDR3 is made up of 14 amino acids. Germline V gives CDR1 SNHLY, CDR2 FYNNEI. V was pared by 1 base and J by 6 bases, with 10 bases between. Unique molecular identifiers (one per individual cDNA molecule) were attached. TCRdb called the 5' RACE reads again in MiXCR, with one record for every CDR3 protein. The data contain approximately 30,000 distinct CDR3 sequences, approximately 7% of them singletons. Study-level points and caveats: VDJdb matching, biased toward anti-spike CD8 responses, missed private and CD4 specificities.

In regard to this clonotype: Its antigen is as yet unknown.

Sequencing was performed on whole blood. The source is an adult who was a healthcare worker with PCR-confirmed SARS-CoV-2 infection or an uninfected control (not recorded which). The chain has TRBV2 and TRBJ2-1; D ambiguous. In DNA form, the CDR3 reads TGTGCCAGCAGTGAAGGTAGGCGACTCAATGAGCAGTTCTTC. This sequence encodes CASSEGRRLNEQFF.